This record looks at one T cell receptor beta chain sequence and its context. Its specific antigen is unknown. No much larger clone is present one base from it, and per-base qualities are unavailable. Based on the germline V gene, the CDR1 and CDR2 sequences are MNHNS and SASEGT. Reading from cysteine to phenylalanine, the CDR3 counts 12 amino acids. Left in the record is the CDR3 DNA by itself, 36 bases read in frame from the first base. Trimming costs V 8 bases and J 7 bases, and their ends lie 15 bases apart. The method behind the library was the immunoSEQ multiplex PCR assay. In its TCRdb copy, this immuneACCESS table keeps in-frame sequences only and misses some clones. Where compared with another copy, unresolved V genes explain less than half of these, and the others have no known cause. The table for this sample lists around 61,000 clones; around 97% of them were counted only once. Approximately 0.18% of the sample is held by the ten biggest clonotypes.

This entry belongs to a study of technical replicates of blood from several donors (TCRdb year 2017). The rearranged chain carries TRBV6-1 and TRBJ2-7; a tentative D call is TRBD1 (5 bases match). This receptor was taken from a human donor in good health. The sample was T cells isolated from PBMCs. The nucleotides are TGTGCCAGCGGTGTAAGGGGATGGGAGCAGTACTTC. This sequence encodes CASGVRGWEQYF.